These 26 T cell receptor beta chains originate from one sample sequenced in a study of T cell responses to AZD1222 COVID-19 vaccine. Sequencing used immunoSEQ multiplex PCR; TCRdb keeps in-frame clones, though not all of them. Found here are about 100,000 clones, roughly 86% of them singletons; the top ten hold 4% to 4.5%. The sample was peripheral blood, taken on day 0 of MenACWY control vaccination. The receptors stem from an adult in good health.

The chain couples TRBV11-2 to TRBJ2-1; 7 bases line up with TRBD2. V trimming: 2 bases; J trimming: 0 bases; junction bases outside the gene matches: 10. Germline values: CDR1 SGHAT, CDR2 FQNNGV. The CDR3 consists of 18 residues. The CDR3 loop is CASSLSRASGSSYNEQFF. The CDR3 DNA reads TGTGCCAGCAGCTTATCCCGGGCTAGCGGCAGCTCCTACAATGAGCAGTTCTTC.

The chain couples TRBV11-2 to TRBJ1-1; 10 bases agree with TRBD1. Germline V gives CDR1 SGHAT, CDR2 FQNNGV. The length of the CDR3 is 16 residues. The V gene end was trimmed by 2 bases and the J gene end by 1 base; junction bases not matched to a gene: 4. The CDR3 DNA is TGTGCCAGCAGCTTATCCCGGACAGGGGGGAACACTGAAGCTTTCTTT. Translating gives CASSLSRTGGNTEAFF.

This rearrangement joins TRBV18 to TRBJ2-3, with D perhaps TRBD2 (6 bases). The germline V and J ends were trimmed by 6 bases and 4 bases, with 14 bases remaining between them. Germline V gene sequence: CDR1 KGHSH, CDR2 LQKENI. The CDR3 totals 14 residues. The CDR3 protein is CASSPPGGSDTQYF. The CDR3 coding sequence is TGTGCCAGCTCTCCCCCAGGAGGGTCAGATACGCAGTATTTT. Full variable domain (remainder filled in from reference TRBV18 and TRBJ2-3): NAGVMQNPRHLVRRRGQEARLRCSPMKGHSHVYWYRQLPEEGLKFMVYLQKENIIDESGMPKERFSAEFPKEGPSILRIQQVVRGDSAAYFCASSPPGGSDTQYFGPGTRLTVL.

V is TRBV7-2 and J is TRBJ1-5; weak D call: TRBD1 (5 bases). V gave up 0 bases and J gave up 5 bases, with 8 bases separating them. The CDR3 loop spans 14 amino acids. Germline lookup yields CDR1 SGHTA and CDR2 FQGNSA. The CDR3 region has the DNA TGTGCCAGCAGCTTAGCAGGGGTCGATCAGCCCCAGCATTTT. It translates to CASSLAGVDQPQHF.

This sequence joins TRBV19 and TRBJ2-7; D perhaps matches TRBD2 (6 bases). V was trimmed by 0 bases and J by 2 bases, leaving 8 bases between them. CDR1 and CDR2 (germline): LNHDA, SQIVND (reference sequence). The CDR3 is 14 amino acids. CDR3: CASSIERGPYEQYF. The CDR3 DNA sequence: TGTGCCAGTAGTATAGAGCGGGGCCCCTACGAGCAGTACTTC.

This CDR3 is CASSLGQGNNEQYF. Written as DNA, the CDR3 is TGCGCCAGCAGCTTGGGACAGGGAAACAACGAGCAGTACTTC. The V gene is TRBV5-1, the J gene TRBJ2-7, with 7 positions matching TRBD1. The length of the CDR3 is 14 residues. Trimming removed 0 bases from V and 5 bases from J; junction bases left unmatched: 5. Looked up from germline, CDR1 is SGHRS and CDR2 is YFSETQ.

The chain has TRBV5-4 and TRBJ2-4; D uncertain. Germline loops: CDR1 SGHNT, CDR2 YYREEE (reference sequence). V lost 1 base and J 2 bases, leaving 7 bases between the germline ends. This CDR3 has 14 amino acids. The CDR3 region has the DNA TGTGCCAGCAGCTTGACGGGTACCAAAAACATTCAGTACTTC. Translation gives CASSLTGTKNIQYF.

The sample holds one count of this clone. V is TRBV7-2 and J is TRBJ2-5; tentatively, D is TRBD1 or TRBD2 (5 bases each). Germline CDR1 is SGHTA and CDR2 is FQGNSA. This CDR3 region has 16 residues. The germline V and J ends were trimmed by 5 bases and 5 bases, with 21 bases remaining between them. The CDR3 sequence is CASSNRRGTFRETQYF. The CDR3 region has the DNA TGTGCCAGCAGCAACCGGCGTGGGACCTTTAGGGAGACCCAGTACTTC.

This sequence joins TRBV7-3 and TRBJ1-3; D is perhaps TRBD1 (5 bases). The CDR3 has 14 amino acids. Germline lookup yields CDR1 SGHTA and CDR2 FQGTGA. Trimming removed 5 bases from V and 6 bases from J, with 14 bases in between. In nucleotides, the CDR3 is TGTGCCAGCAGCCCTACCGGGACCCAAAACACCATATATTTT. This codes for CASSPTGTQNTIYF.

The V and J genes are TRBV3-1 (or the pseudogene TRBV3-2) and TRBJ2-2, with D possibly matching TRBD2 (6 bases). Germline CDR1 is LGHDT and CDR2 is YNNKEL (reference sequence). CDR3 size: 15 residues. V lost 1 base, J lost 5 bases, and 11 bases lay in between. The CDR3 spells CASSQVGGVTGELFF. CDR3 nucleotide sequence: TGTGCCAGCAGCCAAGTAGGCGGGGTGACCGGGGAGCTGTTTTTT.

The chain is built from TRBV24-1 and TRBJ1-1; D not certain. The CDR3 runs 12 residues. Germline V gene sequence: CDR1 KGHDR, CDR2 SFDVKD. V lost 5 bases and J 5 bases, leaving 8 bases between the germline ends. The CDR3 DNA is TGTGCCACCAGTGGGGGAGGGACTGAAGCTTTCTTT. Translated: CATSGGGTEAFF.

V usage is TRBV5-1 and J usage is TRBJ1-1; a weak D match, TRBD1 (6 bases). The CDR3 consists of 15 residues. With 6 bases removed from V and 3 bases from J, the gap between germline ends came to 18 bases. The germline V gene has CDR1 SGHRS and CDR2 YFSETQ. CDR3 coding DNA: TGCGCCAGCACCAAGAGGGGGGGAAAGGACACTGAAGCTTTCTTT. Translated: CASTKRGGKDTEAFF. Full variable domain (remainder filled in from reference TRBV5-1 and TRBJ1-1): KAGVTQTPRYLIKTRGQQVTLSCSPISGHRSVSWYQQTPGQGLQFLFEYFSETQRNKGNFPGRFSGRQFSNSRSEMNVSTLELGDSALYLCASTKRGGKDTEAFFGQGTRLTVV.

The CDR3 bases are TGTGCCAGCAGCTATGCCTCCTCGATTGGGAGGATTCGATACAATGAGCAGTTCTTC. Protein sequence: CASSYASSIGRIRYNEQFF. This rearrangement joins TRBV7-9 to TRBJ2-1; D is possibly TRBD2 (6 bases). Germline-derived CDR1 and CDR2 are SEHNR and FQNEAQ (reference sequence). The CDR3 runs to 19 residues. V shed 4 bases and J shed 4 bases, with 26 bases lying between them. Supplemented by reference TRBV7-9 and TRBJ2-1, the full variable domain reads DTGVSQNPRHKITKRGQNVTFRCDPISEHNRLYWYRQTLGQGPEFLTYFQNEAQLEKSRLLSDRFSAERPKGSFSTLEIQRTEQGDSAMYLCASSYASSIGRIRYNEQFFGPGTRLTVL.

The chain recombines TRBV7-9 with TRBJ1-5; 7 bases align to TRBD1. Unmatched junction bases numbered 7, after V lost 5 bases and J lost 6 bases. Germline CDR1 SEHNR, CDR2 FQNEAQ (reference sequence). This CDR3 region has 14 residues. CDR3 in amino acids: CASSPGGLAQPQHF. CDR3 bases: TGTGCCAGCAGCCCAGGGGGGTTGGCTCAGCCCCAGCATTTT.

The chain has TRBV4-2 and TRBJ1-2, with D possibly matching TRBD1 (6 bases). The length of the CDR3 is 17 residues. V was cut by 2 bases and J by 5 bases, with 21 bases left in between. Germline CDR1 reads LGHNA; CDR2 reads YNFKEQ. Here the CDR3 reads CASSQLLRGPRGYGYTF. CDR3 bases: TGTGCCAGCAGCCAACTCCTCAGGGGCCCACGGGGATATGGCTACACCTTC.

The rearrangement joins TRBV2 to TRBJ1-1; D is perhaps TRBD1 (6 bases). The germline V and J ends were trimmed by 6 bases and 5 bases, with 7 bases remaining between them. Germline CDR1 and CDR2: SNHLY and FYNNEI. The CDR3 has 11 amino acids. Here the CDR3 reads CASRTGTEAFF. CDR3 bases: TGTGCCAGCAGAACAGGGACTGAAGCTTTCTTT.

The sample holds a few counts of this clone. This chain joins TRBV6-4 and TRBJ2-1; 10 bases are a match to TRBD1. The ends lost 4 bases at V and 8 bases at J; junction bases unmatched: 8. The germline gives CDR1 MRHNA, CDR2 SNTAGT. CDR3 size: 15 residues. This CDR3 is CASSVGTGDSDEQFF. The CDR3 nucleotides are TGTGCCAGCAGTGTGGGGACAGGGGACTCGGATGAGCAGTTCTTC.

The CDR3 DNA sequence: TGTGCCATCAGCCCAGGACAGGGCTCTGGAAACACCATATATTTT. This gives the protein CAISPGQGSGNTIYF. The chain is built from TRBV10-3 and TRBJ1-3, with TRBD1 matching over 8 bases. Looked up from germline, CDR1 is ENHRY and CDR2 is SYGVKD. J gave up 0 bases and V 6 bases, and 4 bases lay outside the gene matches. The CDR3 consists of 15 residues.

The chain combines TRBV20-1 with TRBJ2-5; D unresolved. The CDR3 runs 10 residues. V lost 6 bases and J 1 base, leaving 3 bases between the germline ends. In germline, CDR1 is DFQATT, CDR2 SNEGSKA (reference sequence). CDR3 protein: CSAGQETQYF. The CDR3, as DNA: TGCAGTGCAGGCCAAGAGACCCAGTACTTC.

The chain joins TRBV6-5 to TRBJ2-7; D unclear. V was cut by 3 bases and J by 5 bases, with 17 bases left in between. Germline V CDR1 and CDR2: MNHEY, SVGAGI. The CDR3 loop spans 15 amino acids. The CDR3, as DNA: TGTGCCAGCAGTTATGGACCCGACTTATCCAACGAGCAGTACTTC. It is translated as CASSYGPDLSNEQYF.

The rearrangement uses TRBV7-2 and TRBJ1-4, with D perhaps matching TRBD1 (5 bases). The CDR3 contains 15 residues. Trimming cost V 1 base and J 3 bases, with 9 bases left between them. The germline V gene encodes CDR1 SGHTA and CDR2 FQGNSA. This CDR3 is CASSLGGGPNEKLFF. CDR3 bases: TGTGCCAGCAGCTTAGGGGGGGGTCCTAATGAAAAACTGTTTTTT.

The rearrangement joins TRBV7-2 to TRBJ2-3; 9 nucleotides match TRBD2. CDR1 and CDR2 (germline): SGHTA, FQGNSA. The CDR3 loop spans 18 amino acids. The J segment lost 0 bases and the V segment lost 1 base, leaving 8 bases of the junction unmatched. The CDR3 spells CASSLGLAGRVSTDTQYF. As DNA, the CDR3 is TGTGCCAGCAGCTTAGGGCTAGCGGGGCGGGTAAGCACAGATACGCAGTATTTT.

This clone has a single count. J is TRBJ1-1 and V is TRBV5-4; the D gene is possibly TRBD1 (6 bases). V was trimmed by 4 bases and J by 11 bases, leaving 15 bases between them. Per germline, CDR1 SGHNT and CDR2 YYREEE (reference sequence). The CDR3 is made up of 12 amino acids. The chain's CDR3 is CASSQPQGLAFF. The DNA for the CDR3 is TGTGCCAGCAGCCAACCACAGGGTTTGGCTTTCTTT.

The chain employs TRBV7-8 and TRBJ2-7, with D unresolved. Germline CDR1 and CDR2: SGHVS and FQNEAQ. V lost 5 bases, J lost 3 bases, and 14 bases lay in between. The CDR3 loop spans 14 amino acids. The CDR3 region is CASSRLGQSYEQYF. The DNA for the CDR3 is TGTGCCAGCAGCCGCCTTGGTCAGAGCTACGAGCAGTACTTC.

The V call is TRBV6-5, the J call TRBJ2-5; 9 nucleotides align to TRBD2. This CDR3 has 13 amino acids. Germline V gene data show CDR1 as MNHEY and CDR2 as SVGAGI. Trimming took 6 bases from V and 3 from J; bases not matched to a gene: 2. CDR3 region: CASRREGEETQYF. As DNA, the CDR3 is TGTGCCAGCAGGCGGGAGGGGGAAGAGACCCAGTACTTC.

This clone was recorded only once. CDR3 sequence: CASSPLSGSNTGELFF. CDR3 DNA sequence: TGTGCCAGCAGCCCACTGAGCGGGAGTAACACCGGGGAGCTGTTTTTT. The chain couples TRBV21-1 to TRBJ2-2; the D call in the table, TRBD2, was not verified against the DNA. TRBV21-1 is designated a pseudogene. This CDR3 comprises 16 residues.